The present TCR beta chain was sequenced within a study of control samples from healthy donors and cancer patients. The protocol was immunoSEQ multiplex PCR, while the TCRdb copy is restricted to in-frame clones and leaves out a portion. Of 100,000 to 150,000 clones in the sample, around nine tenths were seen once. Germline V gene data show CDR1 as MGHRA and CDR2 as YSYEKL. The V end lost 3 bases, the J end lost 4 bases, and 10 bases lay between the germline ends. The length of the CDR3 is 14 residues. The receptor comes from a man aged 18 to 35 in good health. This sequence joins TRBV4-1 and TRBJ1-5; D remains ambiguous. The sample comprised blood. CDR3 DNA: TGCGCCAGCAGCCAGCCGACGGCGAATCAGCCCCAGCATTTT. This encodes CASSQPTANQPQHF.